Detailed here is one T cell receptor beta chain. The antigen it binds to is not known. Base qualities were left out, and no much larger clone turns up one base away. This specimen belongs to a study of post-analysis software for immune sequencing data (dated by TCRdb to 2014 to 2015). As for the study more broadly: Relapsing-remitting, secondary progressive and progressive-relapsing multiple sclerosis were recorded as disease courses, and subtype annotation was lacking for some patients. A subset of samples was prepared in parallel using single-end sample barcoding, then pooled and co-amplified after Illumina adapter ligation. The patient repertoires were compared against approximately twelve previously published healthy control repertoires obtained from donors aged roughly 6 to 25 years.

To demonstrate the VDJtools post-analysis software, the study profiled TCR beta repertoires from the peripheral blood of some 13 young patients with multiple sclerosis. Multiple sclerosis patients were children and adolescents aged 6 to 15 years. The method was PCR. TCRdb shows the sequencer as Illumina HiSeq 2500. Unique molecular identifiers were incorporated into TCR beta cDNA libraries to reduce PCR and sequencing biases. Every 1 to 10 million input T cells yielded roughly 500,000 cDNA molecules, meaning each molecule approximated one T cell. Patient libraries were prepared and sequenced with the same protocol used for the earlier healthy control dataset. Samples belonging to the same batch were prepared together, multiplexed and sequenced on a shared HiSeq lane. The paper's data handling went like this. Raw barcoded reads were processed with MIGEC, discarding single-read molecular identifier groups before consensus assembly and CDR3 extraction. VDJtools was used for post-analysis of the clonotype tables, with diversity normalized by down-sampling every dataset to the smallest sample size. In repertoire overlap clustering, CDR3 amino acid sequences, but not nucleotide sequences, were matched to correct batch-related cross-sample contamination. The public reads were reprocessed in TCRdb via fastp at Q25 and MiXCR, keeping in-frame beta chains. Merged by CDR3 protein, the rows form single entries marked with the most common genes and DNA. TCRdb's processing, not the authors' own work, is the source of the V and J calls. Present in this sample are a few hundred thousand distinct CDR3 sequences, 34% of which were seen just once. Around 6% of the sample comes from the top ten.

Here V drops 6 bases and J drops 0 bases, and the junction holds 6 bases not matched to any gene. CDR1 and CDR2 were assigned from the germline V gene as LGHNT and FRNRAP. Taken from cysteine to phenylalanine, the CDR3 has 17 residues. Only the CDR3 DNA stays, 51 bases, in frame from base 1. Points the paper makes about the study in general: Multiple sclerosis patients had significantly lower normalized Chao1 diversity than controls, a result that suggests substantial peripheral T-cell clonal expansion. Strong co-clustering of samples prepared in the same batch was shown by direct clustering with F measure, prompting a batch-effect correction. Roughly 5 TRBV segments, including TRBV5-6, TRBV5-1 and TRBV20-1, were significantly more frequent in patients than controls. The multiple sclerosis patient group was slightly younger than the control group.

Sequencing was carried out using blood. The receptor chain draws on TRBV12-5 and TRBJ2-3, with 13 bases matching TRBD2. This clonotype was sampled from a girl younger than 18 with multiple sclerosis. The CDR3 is CASGEGLAGESTDTQYF. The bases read TGTGCTAGTGGGGAAGGACTAGCGGGGGAAAGCACAGATACGCAGTATTTT.